The clone carrying this T cell receptor (beta chain) came up many times. Germline assignment: CDR1 MRHNA and CDR2 SNTAGT. The CDR3 spans 12 residues. V was pared by 4 bases and J by 7 bases, with 8 bases between. TCRdb redid the clone calls on the PCR reads using MiXCR. Of 25,000 to 30,000 clones in the sample, roughly 15% were seen once. Until they underwent thyroid surgery, no patient had received any treatment. The entry originates in a study of metastatic and nonmetastatic thyroid tumors. This clonotype was obtained from a male donor with papillary thyroid cancer or a benign thyroid nodule (not recorded which). Some clones in this sample may be carry-over from other donors' samples. Sequenced material: blood. The chain links TRBV6-4 to TRBJ2-1; tentatively, D is TRBD2 (6 bases). This CDR3 is CASSAGENEQFF. For the CDR3, the DNA is TGTGCCAGCAGTGCGGGAGAAAATGAGCAGTTCTTC.